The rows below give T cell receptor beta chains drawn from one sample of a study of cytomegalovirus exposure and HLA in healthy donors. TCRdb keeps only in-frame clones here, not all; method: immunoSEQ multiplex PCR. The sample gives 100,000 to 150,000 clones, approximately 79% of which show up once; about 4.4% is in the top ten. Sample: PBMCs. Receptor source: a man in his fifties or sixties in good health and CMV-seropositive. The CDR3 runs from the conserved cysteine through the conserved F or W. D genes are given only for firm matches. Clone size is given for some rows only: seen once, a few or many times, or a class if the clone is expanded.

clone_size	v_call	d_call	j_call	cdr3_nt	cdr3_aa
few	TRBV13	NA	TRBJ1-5	TGTGCCAGCAGCTACGGACAATCGGTAGGTCAGCCCCAGCATTTT	CASSYGQSVGQPQHF
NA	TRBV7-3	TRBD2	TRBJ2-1	TGTGCCAGCAGCACCCAGGGAGCGGGAGGGCCCCATGAGCAGTTCTTC	CASSTQGAGGPHEQFF
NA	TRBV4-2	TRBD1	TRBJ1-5	TGTGCCAGCGGCCGACAGGGGGCTTCAAATCAGCCCCAGCATTTT	CASGRQGASNQPQHF
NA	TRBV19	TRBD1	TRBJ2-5	TGTGCCAGTAAGACAGGGGCCTCCTCAGAGACCCAGTACTTC	CASKTGASSETQYF
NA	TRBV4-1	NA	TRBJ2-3	TGCGCCAGCAGCCAATCTCGACAAACCACAGATACGCAGTATTTT	CASSQSRQTTDTQYF
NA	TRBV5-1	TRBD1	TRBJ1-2	TGCGCCAGCAGCCAGGGACAGGGAGGCTACACCTTC	CASSQGQGGYTF
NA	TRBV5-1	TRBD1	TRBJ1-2	TGCGCCAGCAGCTCCCCCACCCGGCGGGACAGCTCTAACTATGGCTACACCTTC	CASSSPTRRDSSNYGYTF
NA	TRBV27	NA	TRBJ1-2	TGTGCCAGCAGCACCTCGGGAAACTATGGCTACACCTTC	CASSTSGNYGYTF
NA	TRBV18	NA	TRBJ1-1	TGTGCCAGCGCCGCAGTTAGGGGGAACACTGAAGCTTTCTTT	CASAAVRGNTEAFF
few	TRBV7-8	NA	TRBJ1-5	TGTGCCAGCAGCCCGGGTAGGAATCAGCCCCAGCATTTT	CASSPGRNQPQHF